This T cell receptor beta chain was recovered during a study of T-cell memory formation after mild COVID-19. CDR1 and CDR2 from the germline V gene are MGHDK and SYGVNS. The V gene end was trimmed by 3 bases and the J gene end by 1 base; junction bases not matched to a gene: 21. The CDR3 is 21 residues long. Study-level points and caveats: Proof of SARS-CoV-2 specificity was absent for the second-wave clones that crested on day 37. The study detected some responding clones in pre-infection memory, suggesting cross-reactive memory joined. Largely, contracting CD4+ clones fell within CM and EM, and contracting CD8+ clones within EMRA.

Using constant-segment primers, 5'RACE produced TCR alpha and TCR beta cDNA libraries carrying sample barcodes and UMIs. In TCRdb, the 5' RACE reads were re-called with MiXCR into one record per CDR3 protein. The table lists 280,000 or so distinct CDR3 sequences, roughly 8.2% of them singletons, with approximately 23% in the top ten. This clonotype showed up just a few times. The antigen remains unidentified. The chain couples TRBV25-1 to TRBJ2-5, with 9 nucleotides matching TRBD2. This sequence originates from a man aged 18 to 29 who had mild COVID-19 (a few samples of this study predate the infection). Cell type and time point are not known. Sequences were obtained from PBMCs or a T cell subset sorted from them (not recorded which). The CDR3 sequence: CASSDPMGGATKRGAQETQYF. The CDR3 nucleotides read TGTGCCAGCAGTGATCCTATGGGCGGCGCTACTAAGCGGGGGGCCCAAGAGACCCAGTACTTC.